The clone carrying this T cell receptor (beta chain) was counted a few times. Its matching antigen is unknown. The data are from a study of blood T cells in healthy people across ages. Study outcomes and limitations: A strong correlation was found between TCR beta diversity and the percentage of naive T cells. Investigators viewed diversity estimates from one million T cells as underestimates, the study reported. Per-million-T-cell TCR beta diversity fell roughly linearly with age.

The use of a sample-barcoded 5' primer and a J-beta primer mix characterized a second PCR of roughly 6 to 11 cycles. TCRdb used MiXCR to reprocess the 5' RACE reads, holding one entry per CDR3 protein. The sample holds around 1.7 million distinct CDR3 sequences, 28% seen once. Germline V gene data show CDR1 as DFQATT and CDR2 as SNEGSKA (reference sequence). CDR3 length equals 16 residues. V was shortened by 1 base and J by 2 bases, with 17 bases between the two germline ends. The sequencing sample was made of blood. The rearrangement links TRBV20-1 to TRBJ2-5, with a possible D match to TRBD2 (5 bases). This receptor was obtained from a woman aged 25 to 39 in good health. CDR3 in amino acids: CSARGSSISPQETQYF. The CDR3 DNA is TGCAGTGCTAGAGGGTCTAGCATCTCCCCGCAAGAGACCCAGTACTTC.